This TCR beta chain was identified in a study of post-analysis software for immune sequencing data. Study details: In terms of disease course, relapsing-remitting, secondary progressive and progressive-relapsing multiple sclerosis were included. Findings and caveats of the study: There were a few TRBV segments more frequent in patients than controls, and TRBV5-6, TRBV5-1 and TRBV20-1 were among them.

Researchers reported that TCR beta cDNA libraries carried unique molecular identifiers. TCRdb itself ran the PCR reads through MiXCR, one entry per CDR3 protein. Of about 180,000 distinct CDR3 sequences in the sample, around 28% are singletons; the top ten hold around 1.5%. This CDR3 region has 16 residues. Unmatched junction bases numbered 4, after V lost 3 bases and J lost 3 bases. The germline V gene encodes CDR1 LGHNA and CDR2 YSLEER. Points on this clonotype: Antigen specificity is unknown.

The source material was blood. The clonotype comes from a girl aged 5-17 years with multiple sclerosis. This rearrangement joins TRBV4-3 to TRBJ2-1, with 11 nucleotides matching TRBD2. In nucleotides, the CDR3 is TGCGCCAGCAGCCAGCGACTAGCGGGGAACTACAATGAGCAGTTCTTC. Its protein product is CASSQRLAGNYNEQFF.